This record looks at one T cell receptor (beta chain) sequence and its context. Its antigen is currently not known. Per-base quality was not reported, and no clone a single base away is much larger than it. These data are taken from a study of OX40 agonist ivuxolimab in advanced cancers. About the investigation overall: Ivuxolimab was an agonistic, fully human IgG2 monoclonal antibody directed against OX40 (CD134), a costimulatory receptor. Intravenous ivuxolimab was administered to patients every 2 weeks at six dose levels: 0.01, 0.1, 0.3, 1.5, 3 and 10 mg/kg. Among the roughly 50 dose-escalation patients, roughly 20 had hepatocellular carcinoma, roughly 15 melanoma, 9 renal cell carcinoma and 9 head and neck cancer. In the dose-escalation cohort, about four fifths of patients were male, and the mean age was roughly 60 years with a range of about 23 to 79. Patients were allowed to have had prior anti-PD-1, anti-PD-L1 or anti-CTLA-4 therapy, and 30% to 40% of the dose-escalation patients had been treated with checkpoint inhibitors. Partial responses were achieved by three dose-escalation patients, of whom one had hepatocellular carcinoma and two had cutaneous melanoma. Peripheral TCRbeta sequencing aimed to test whether ivuxolimab altered TCR sequence diversity and caused clonal T-cell expansion. The paper reports the monotherapy dose-escalation portion (N of about 47 patients) of the phase I ivuxolimab trial.

The CDR3 measures 15 amino acids from cysteine to phenylalanine. Kept here is only the CDR3 DNA, which spans 45 bases and is read in frame from base 1. The germline V gene sets CDR1 to MNHEY and CDR2 to SVGAGI. Compared with germline, V lacks 0 bases and J lacks 4 bases; bases without a gene match: 3. The full study reports these points: Clonal expansion of both CD4+ and CD8+ blood T cells was observed from baseline to week 6 at doses 0.1 to 3.0 mg/kg. The antigen specificity of the peripheral T cells that underwent clonal expansion was not determined. In partial responders in the 0.1-3.0 mg/kg groups, normalized peripheral clonal expansion was found to be among the lowest, especially among CD8+ T cells. After ivuxolimab, CD8+ T cells had more expanded clones than CD4+ T cells on average. Low levels of normalized T-cell clonal expansion were also shown by some nonresponding patients.

Patients with autoimmune disease history or receiving systemic immunosuppression were excluded from the trial. Peripheral blood for TCR sequencing was drawn from every dose cohort at baseline, at cycle 4 day 1 and at cycle 7 day 1. Samples were obtained from an open-label, multicenter, first-in-human phase I dose-escalation trial of ivuxolimab. Adults with locally advanced or metastatic melanoma, renal cell carcinoma, hepatocellular carcinoma or head and neck squamous cell carcinoma were enrolled in the trial. Before TCR sequencing, CD4+ T cells and CD8+ T cells from peripheral blood were sorted into separate populations. For sequencing of the TCRbeta CDR3 region, genomic DNA was extracted from the sorted cells. The immunoSEQ Assay was used to sequence the TCRbeta CDR3 regions. This is the immuneACCESS table as TCRdb keeps it, with only in-frame sequences that have V and J called. A part of the clones is gone; compared with another copy, unresolved V genes explain less than half, and the rest is unexplained. The sample contains approximately 69,000 clones, about 89% of them found a single time. The ten largest clones take up around 0.3% of the sample.

The chain couples TRBV6-5 to TRBJ1-3; 7 bases in between match TRBD1. This receptor was obtained from an adult with an advanced solid tumor such as melanoma, head and neck, liver or kidney cancer. Sample: CD4+ or CD8+ T cells sorted from blood, taken in a trial of the OX40 agonist ivuxolimab. The nucleotides are TGTGCCAGCAGTTACTCGACAGGGTTCGGAAACACCATATATTTT. It is translated as CASSYSTGFGNTIYF.